These 26 T cell receptor beta chains share one sample of origin, sequenced in a study of blood T cell repertoires in COVID-19. Using immunoSEQ multiplex PCR, the repertoire was profiled, and TCRdb retains in-frame clones only, with some absent. Of fewer than 400,000 clones listed, about 85% were seen once; the top ten hold roughly 3.6%. The source material was peripheral blood. Receptors were obtained from a young woman with acute or convalescent COVID-19.

V is TRBV19 and J is TRBJ1-2, with TRBD1 matching 9 bases. The length of the CDR3 is 17 residues. Looked up from germline, CDR1 is LNHDA and CDR2 is SQIVND (reference sequence). Trimming removed 4 bases from V and 4 bases from J; junction bases left unmatched: 13. CDR3 amino acids: CASSTHRGPQPSYGYTF. The DNA for the CDR3 is TGTGCCAGTAGTACCCACAGGGGGCCACAACCCTCCTATGGCTACACCTTC.

This rearrangement joins TRBV30 to TRBJ2-5, with D perhaps TRBD1 (6 bases). CDR1 is GTSNPN and CDR2 is SVGIG in the germline V gene (reference sequence). V was pared by 8 bases and J by 9 bases, with 22 bases between. CDR3 length: 13 amino acids. The CDR3 spells CARSGGRLEAQYF. In DNA, the CDR3 is TGTGCCCGCAGTGGGGGCAGGCTCGAGGCCCAGTACTTC.

The rearrangement links TRBV7-8 to TRBJ1-1, with D possibly being TRBD1 (6 bases). Trimming took 4 bases from V and 5 from J, leaving 14 bases between them. Germline lookup yields CDR1 SGHVS and CDR2 FQNEAQ. The CDR3 length is 14 residues. CDR3 nucleotide sequence: TGTGCCAGCAGCTCCAAGGGGGAGGGGACTGAAGCTTTCTTT. Protein: CASSSKGEGTEAFF.

The chain joins TRBV30 to TRBJ2-3; the match to TRBD2 covers 10 bases. With V trimmed by 1 base and J by 7 bases, 5 bases remained unmatched. Germline CDR1 reads GTSNPN; CDR2 reads SVGIG (reference sequence). The CDR3 is 14 residues long. The CDR3 loop is CAWSGAGGLYTQYF. In nucleotides, the CDR3 is TGTGCCTGGAGTGGAGCGGGGGGGCTATATACGCAGTATTTT.

This rearrangement joins TRBV27 to TRBJ2-7; 9 positions agree with TRBD1. The CDR3 totals 15 residues. Trimming removed 3 bases from V and 2 bases from J; junction bases left unmatched: 5. The germline gives CDR1 MNHEY, CDR2 SMNVEV (reference sequence). CDR3 sequence: CASSFTTGGPYEQYF. In DNA, the CDR3 is TGTGCCAGCAGTTTCACTACAGGGGGCCCCTACGAGCAGTACTTC.

This clone was observed once. The CDR3 protein is CASSFSGSGLETQYF. The DNA of the CDR3 is TGTGCCAGCAGCTTTAGCGGGAGTGGGTTGGAGACCCAGTACTTC. The genes are TRBV7-3 and TRBJ2-5; 9 positions match TRBD2. There are 15 residues in the CDR3. The germline CDR1 and CDR2 sequences are SGHTA and FQGTGA. The V and J ends lost 3 bases and 5 bases, in that order; junction bases with no gene match: 7.

The chain has TRBV4-1 and TRBJ1-2, with D perhaps matching TRBD1 (5 bases). This CDR3 contains 16 residues. Per germline, CDR1 MGHRA and CDR2 YSYEKL. Trimming cost V 0 bases and J 8 bases, with 19 bases left between them. In nucleotides, the CDR3 is TGCGCCAGCAGCCAAGAGGGGTTTGACAGCGCTACGGGCTACACCTTC. This codes for CASSQEGFDSATGYTF.

This sequence joins TRBV7-9 and TRBJ2-2, with 10 bases identical to TRBD1. The V and J ends lost 7 bases and 6 bases, in that order; junction bases with no gene match: 8. There are 15 residues in the CDR3. Looked up from germline, CDR1 is SEHNR and CDR2 is FQNEAQ (reference sequence). This CDR3 is CASTTRDRGSGELFF. In nucleotides, the CDR3 is TGTGCCAGCACAACACGGGACAGGGGTTCCGGGGAGCTGTTTTTT.

This clone showed up just once. The genes are TRBV5-1 and TRBJ1-1; D unclear. Trimming left V 0 bases short and J 1 base short, with 7 bases between. The CDR3 is 14 amino acids. The germline CDR1 and CDR2 sequences are SGHRS and YFSETQ. The DNA for the CDR3 is TGCGCCAGCAGCTTGGCACAGACGAACACTGAAGCTTTCTTT. Its protein is CASSLAQTNTEAFF.

The rearrangement joins TRBV27 to TRBJ1-5, with 9 bases lining up with TRBD1. CDR3 length: 13 amino acids. The V segment lost 10 bases and the J segment 7 bases; nucleotides outside the gene matches: 8. Germline assignment: CDR1 MNHEY and CDR2 SMNVEV (reference sequence). This chain's CDR3 is CATMGQGGQPQHF. The CDR3 DNA follows: TGTGCCACCATGGGACAGGGAGGCCAGCCCCAGCATTTT.

This chain uses TRBV5-1 with TRBJ1-3, with D possibly TRBD1 on 5 matching bases. There are 15 residues in the CDR3. V shed 1 base and J shed 0 bases, with 8 bases lying between them. The germline V gene encodes CDR1 SGHRS and CDR2 YFSETQ. Here the CDR3 DNA reads TGCGCCAGCAGCTTGCAGGGCGCCTCTGGAAACACCATATATTTT. Encoded protein: CASSLQGASGNTIYF.

The chain employs TRBV15 and TRBJ2-1; TRBD2 matches at 11 bases. Germline values: CDR1 LNHNV, CDR2 YYDKDF (reference sequence). V gave up 1 base and J gave up 5 bases; unmatched junction bases: 7. The CDR3 totals 17 residues. This CDR3 reads CATSRGTSGGKNNEQFF. The DNA for the CDR3 is TGTGCCACCAGCAGAGGAACTAGCGGGGGAAAAAACAATGAGCAGTTCTTC.

This clone was seen just once. This chain links TRBV10-3 with TRBJ1-6, with 9 nucleotides matching TRBD1. The CDR3 runs to 15 residues. The trim removed 4 bases at V and 7 bases at J, leaving 5 bases unmatched. The germline CDR1 and CDR2 sequences are ENHRY and SYGVKD. CDR3 protein: CAISASQGANSPLHF. The DNA of the CDR3 is TGTGCCATCAGTGCCTCACAGGGGGCGAATTCACCCCTCCACTTT.

V gene TRBV6-5 combines with J gene TRBJ2-2; a weak D match, TRBD2 (6 bases). The CDR3 is 15 residues long. Per germline, CDR1 MNHEY and CDR2 SVGAGI. V was shortened by 7 bases and J by 0 bases, with 12 bases between the two germline ends. DNA for the CDR3: TGTGCCAGCAAGGCCGGAGGGACGAACACCGGGGAGCTGTTTTTT. Amino acid sequence: CASKAGGTNTGELFF.

J is TRBJ2-3 and V is TRBV19; a possible D gene is TRBD1 (6 bases). This CDR3 has 14 amino acids. The ends were cut back, 7 bases at V and 2 bases at J, with 13 bases in the middle. Germline V gives CDR1 LNHDA, CDR2 SQIVND (reference sequence). The DNA of the CDR3 is TGTGCCAGTAATCCAGGGGAGTTCACAGATACGCAGTATTTT. The encoded protein is CASNPGEFTDTQYF. Looking up the rest from reference TRBV19 and TRBJ2-3 gives the full variable domain: DGGITQSPKYLFRKEGQNVTLSCEQNLNHDAMYWYRQDPGQGLRLIYYSQIVNDFQKGDIAEGYSVSREKKESFPLTVTSAQKNPTAFYLCASNPGEFTDTQYFGPGTRLTVL.

The chain has TRBV5-1 and TRBJ2-7; 12 nucleotides align to TRBD2. Germline V gene lookup returns CDR1 SGHRS and CDR2 YFSETQ. The V and J ends lost 1 base and 4 bases, in that order; junction bases with no gene match: 3. The CDR3 contains 15 residues. CDR3 region: CASSLSLAGGYEQYF. The CDR3 coding sequence is TGCGCCAGCAGCTTGAGTCTAGCGGGAGGGTACGAGCAGTACTTC.

The V gene is TRBV7-8, the J gene TRBJ2-1, with D unresolved. CDR1 and CDR2 from the germline V gene are SGHVS and FQNEAQ. The germline V and J ends were trimmed by 0 bases and 10 bases, with 13 bases remaining between them. The CDR3 has 14 amino acids. The CDR3 nucleotides read TGTGCCAGCAGCTTAGCGTCTAAGCTCCAAGAGCAGTTCTTC. Amino acids: CASSLASKLQEQFF.

The DNA for the CDR3 is TGTGCCAGCAGTCCGAGCGGTCAAGAGACCCAGTACTTC. The encoded protein is CASSPSGQETQYF. V usage is TRBV28 and J usage is TRBJ2-5; tentative D call: TRBD2 (5 bases). The V gene lost 5 bases and the J gene lost 2 bases, with 9 bases spanning the gap. The CDR3 loop spans 13 amino acids. Germline CDR1 MDHEN, CDR2 SYDVKM.

The chain uses TRBV3-1 (or the pseudogene TRBV3-2) and TRBJ2-5, with D maybe TRBD1 (5 bases). V was pared by 11 bases and J by 5 bases, with 21 bases between. The length of the CDR3 is 14 residues. Germline CDR1 and CDR2: LGHDT and YNNKEL (reference sequence). CDR3 amino acids: CALGDSQGPETQYF. CDR3 DNA sequence: TGTGCCCTCGGTGACAGCCAGGGCCCGGAGACCCAGTACTTC.

The count of this clone is one. The rearrangement joins TRBV4-2 to TRBJ2-6; 7 bases map to TRBD1. Germline V gives CDR1 LGHNA, CDR2 YNFKEQ. This CDR3 region has 19 residues. V gave up 1 base and J gave up 0 bases; unmatched junction bases: 9. The CDR3 loop is CASSQAGGQPTSGANVLTF. CDR3 DNA sequence: TGTGCCAGCAGCCAAGCTGGGGGACAGCCGACCTCTGGGGCCAACGTCCTGACTTTC.

The rearrangement joins TRBV27 to TRBJ2-7, with 7 bases fitting TRBD1. Germline trimming cut 6 bases from V and 2 bases from J; bases unmatched to any gene: 10. Germline V gene sequence: CDR1 MNHEY, CDR2 SMNVEV (reference sequence). The CDR3 has 15 residues. The CDR3 region is CASRYGQATPYEQYF. The CDR3 DNA follows: TGTGCCAGCAGATATGGACAGGCAACTCCCTACGAGCAGTACTTC.

The CDR3 reads CASSLRRVWGNEKLFF. The CDR3 DNA reads as TGTGCCAGCAGCCTGAGGAGGGTCTGGGGAAATGAAAAACTGTTTTTT. This sequence joins TRBV7-2 and TRBJ1-4, with D unresolved. The CDR3 extends over 16 amino acids. Trimming took off 5 bases at V and 5 bases at J, with 18 bases between the two ends. The germline V gene has CDR1 SGHTA and CDR2 FQGNSA.

The V and J genes are TRBV28 and TRBJ2-1; TRBD2 matches 10 bases. V gave up 6 bases and J gave up 8 bases; unmatched junction bases: 10. The CDR3 is made up of 15 amino acids. Germline V gene lookup returns CDR1 MDHEN and CDR2 SYDVKM. Written as DNA, the CDR3 is TGTGCCAGCAGCGTCCCAATGCTAGCGGGAGATGAGCAGTTCTTC. It encodes CASSVPMLAGDEQFF. The full variable domain, completed using reference TRBV28 and TRBJ2-1, is DVKVTQSSRYLVKRTGEKVFLECVQDMDHENMFWYRQDPGLGLRLIYFSYDVKMKEKGDIPEGYSVSREKKERFSLILESASTNQTSMYLCASSVPMLAGDEQFFGPGTRLTVL.

The chain is built from TRBV5-6 and TRBJ2-7; TRBD1 matches 10 bases. The CDR3 contains 13 residues. CDR1 and CDR2 from the germline V gene are SGHDT and YYEEEE. Trimming at V came to 2 bases and at J to 6 bases, leaving 2 bases not matched to a gene. The CDR3 DNA reads as TGTGCCAGCAGCTTCGGACAGGGGGGCGAGCAGTACTTC. Encoded protein: CASSFGQGGEQYF.

There are a few counts of this clone. The CDR3 coding sequence is TGTGCTAGTGGTTTGACAGATAATGTGAAGCTAAGATTCTTT. Residues: CASGLTDNVKLRFF. This chain joins TRBV12-5 and TRBJ1-1; D gene ambiguous. V lost 2 bases to trimming and J lost 14 bases, with 21 bases between them. The CDR3 is 14 amino acids. CDR1 and CDR2 from the germline V gene are LGHNT and FRNRAP.

The J gene is TRBJ2-1, the V gene TRBV2, with 13 bases identical to TRBD2. The CDR3 runs to 14 residues. The ends lost 3 bases at V and 10 bases at J; junction bases unmatched: 3. CDR1 is SNHLY, CDR2 FYNNEI, per germline. The CDR3 bases are TGTGCCAGCAGTGAGACTAGCGGGGGGATAGAGCAGTTCTTC. Amino acids: CASSETSGGIEQFF.